These 10 T cell receptor beta chains originate from one sample sequenced in a study of blood T cell repertoires in COVID-19. The data were produced by immunoSEQ multiplex PCR, yet TCRdb's version contains in-frame clones alone and is incomplete. The table has roughly 80,000 clones, 88% seen once. The sample comprised peripheral blood. Source of these receptors: a human donor in a cohort sampled during active COVID-19.

The rearrangement uses TRBV10-3 and TRBJ1-2, with 10 bases that match TRBD1. This CDR3 region has 15 residues. V shed 10 bases and J 1 base; nucleotides not matched to a gene: 9. Germline V gene data show CDR1 as ENHRY and CDR2 as SYGVKD. The CDR3 here is CASSGQGDVNYGYTF. The DNA for the CDR3 is TGTGCCAGTAGCGGACAGGGGGATGTTAACTATGGCTACACCTTC.

The sample holds one count of this clone. The rearrangement joins TRBV2 to TRBJ2-6; D gene unclear. The CDR3 sequence is 16 residues long. Trimming pared 8 bases from V and 0 bases from J, leaving 14 bases between. From germline, CDR1 is SNHLY and CDR2 FYNNEI. CDR3 protein: CASCAIRSSGANVLTF. CDR3 sequence (DNA): TGTGCCAGCTGTGCTATTCGAAGCTCTGGGGCCAACGTCCTGACTTTC.

In DNA form, the CDR3 reads TGTGCTAGTGGTCCCGAGCCAGGCGGGGAGCTGTTTTTT. Residues: CASGPEPGGELFF. The V gene is TRBV12-5, the J gene TRBJ2-2, with D hard to call. The CDR3 is 13 amino acids. V was clipped by 5 bases and J by 7 bases, with 11 bases between them. From germline, CDR1 is LGHNT and CDR2 FRNRAP.

The chain joins TRBV6-5 to TRBJ2-1; TRBD2 is a possible D gene (6 bases). Trimming stripped 6 bases from V and 14 bases from J, with 17 bases between. This CDR3 spans 12 amino acids. Per germline, CDR1 MNHEY and CDR2 SVGAGI. The CDR3 region has the DNA TGTGCCAGCAGAAGGGACTCCATGTATGAGTTCTTC. Residues: CASRRDSMYEFF.

The chain joins TRBV5-6 to TRBJ1-4; D gene unclear. The V end was cut by 5 bases, the J end by 7 bases, with 9 bases between. The CDR3 totals 12 residues. Looked up from germline, CDR1 is SGHDT and CDR2 is YYEEEE. CDR3 region: CASSTRAEKLFF. As DNA, the CDR3 is TGTGCCAGCAGTACGAGGGCTGAAAAACTGTTTTTT.

The chain recombines TRBV19 with TRBJ1-4; D perhaps matches TRBD1 (5 bases). CDR3 length equals 14 residues. V was trimmed by 5 bases and J by 2 bases, leaving 9 bases between them. Germline V gene data show CDR1 as LNHDA and CDR2 as SQIVND (reference sequence). CDR3 sequence reads: CASSSTVTNEKLFF. Here the CDR3 DNA reads TGTGCCAGTAGTTCGACAGTTACTAATGAAAAACTGTTTTTT.

The rearrangement joins TRBV5-1 to TRBJ2-1; no definite D call. CDR1 SGHRS and CDR2 YFSETQ come from the germline V gene. V lost 0 bases, J lost 5 bases, and 21 bases lay in between. The CDR3 loop spans 18 amino acids. The CDR3 bases are TGCGCCAGCAGCTTGGGTAGCCCCAATCTTCCGTTCAACAATGAGCAGTTCTTC. Amino acids: CASSLGSPNLPFNNEQFF.

This clone has more than one count but fewer than ten. The rearrangement links TRBV2 to TRBJ2-3; 12 bases map to TRBD1. The J segment lost 5 bases and the V segment lost 6 bases, leaving 6 bases of the junction unmatched. Germline lookup yields CDR1 SNHLY and CDR2 FYNNEI. The length of the CDR3 is 15 residues. The CDR3 reads CASRGGQGAGDTQYF. Here the CDR3 DNA reads TGTGCCAGCAGGGGGGGACAGGGGGCAGGAGATACGCAGTATTTT.

The CDR3 reads CASSQAHKNEKLFF. CDR3 nucleotide sequence: TGTGCCAGCAGCCAAGCGCACAAAAATGAAAAACTGTTTTTT. The genes are TRBV3-1 (or the pseudogene TRBV3-2) and TRBJ1-4; unclear D gene. V lost 1 base and J lost 5, with 8 bases in between. Per germline, CDR1 LGHDT and CDR2 YNNKEL (reference sequence). This CDR3 contains 14 residues.

This clone was found a few times. The V and J genes are TRBV20-1 and TRBJ2-1; 9 nucleotides align to TRBD2. The V and J ends lost 3 bases and 9 bases, in that order; junction bases with no gene match: 15. This CDR3 has 16 amino acids. Per germline, CDR1 DFQATT and CDR2 SNEGSKA (reference sequence). The CDR3 DNA reads TGCAGTGCTAGTTTAGCGGGGGTCTATAATGACGGTGAGCAGTTCTTC. This gives the protein CSASLAGVYNDGEQFF.